This is a list of T cell receptor beta chains from one sample in a study of breast tumors, draining lymph nodes, adjacent tissues. TCRdb reanalysed the multiplex PCR reads using MiXCR and keeps one entry per CDR3 protein. Of some 65,000 distinct CDR3 sequences in the sample, around two fifths are singletons; the top ten hold 8.4%. The specimen sequenced was breast tumor tissue. These receptors were obtained from a female donor with breast cancer. Some clones in this sample may be carry-over from other donors' samples. CDR3s include the opening cysteine and the closing phenylalanine or tryptophan. A D gene is named only where the DNA matches it firmly. Size is stated for part of the rows, as once, few or many counts, or as a class when the clone is expanded.

j_gene,abundance,v_gene,d_gene,CDR3nt,CDR3aa
TRBJ2-7,.,TRBV6-1,.,TGTGCCAGCAGTCAATTCCACTACGAGCAGTACTTC,CASSQFHYEQYF
TRBJ1-6,many,TRBV20-1,TRBD1,TGCAGTGCCCTAGCCCGGGACAGTCGCAATTCACCCCTCCACTTT,CSALARDSRNSPLHF
TRBJ2-3,many,TRBV6-5,TRBD2,TGTGCCAGCTGGGGCGGGGGGGAAGCAGATACGCAGTATTTT,CASWGGGEADTQYF
TRBJ1-3,.,TRBV9,.,TGTGCCAGCAGCGTAGCCCCGGGTGGAAACACCATATATTTT,CASSVAPGGNTIYF
TRBJ2-5,.,TRBV19,.,TGTGCCAGTAGTAGGGTGGGGGGCCTTAGAGGAGAGACCCAGTACTTC,CASSRVGGLRGETQYF
TRBJ2-3,.,TRBV10-3,.,.,CAISERESGYEQYFGPGTDTQYF
TRBJ2-3,.,TRBV10-1,.,TGCGCCAGCAGTGAGGGTTGGGACAATGAGCAGTATTTT,CASSEGWDNEQYF
TRBJ2-2,many,TRBV6-1,.,TGTGCCAGCAGTGACAATTGGGGTAATCGGCGAAACACCGGGGAGCTGTTTTTT,CASSDNWGNRRNTGELFF
TRBJ1-2,few,TRBV27,.,TGTGCCACCTCTCCCGCGGGCGGCGGAGGCTACACCTTC,CATSPAGGGGYTF
TRBJ1-1,many,TRBV19,.,TGTGCCAGTAGCCCTGGCGGTACGAACACTGAAGCTTTCTTT,CASSPGGTNTEAFF
TRBJ1-5,.,TRBV4-1,TRBD1,TGCGCCAGCACCACGACAGGGGAAGAGACCCAGCATTTT,CASTTTGEETQHF
TRBJ1-4,.,TRBV12-3/TRBV12-4,TRBD1,TGTGCCAGCAGTTTGGAACAGGGGCGCTCTAATGAAAAACTGTTTTTT,CASSLEQGRSNEKLFF
TRBJ1-5,.,TRBV7-6,.,TGTGCCAGCAGCTTAGACCCCTTTCTAGAACGGTACACAGATACGCAGCATTTT,CASSLDPFLERYTDTQHF
TRBJ1-2,many,TRBV5-4,.,TGTGCCAGCGGGGGTCCGGGACGGGCTGTACATGGCTACACCTTC,CASGGPGRAVHGYTF
TRBJ2-3,.,TRBV6-2/TRBV6-3,TRBD2,TGTGCCAGCAGTTACTCGGGCGGGGGGAGTCATACGCAGTATTTT,CASSYSGGGSHTQYF
TRBJ1-4,many,TRBV7-2,TRBD1,TGTGCCAGCAGCGCCGGGACAGGGGGAAAACTGTTTTTT,CASSAGTGGKLFF
TRBJ1-5,many,TRBV6-1,.,TGTGCCAGCAGTGAAGGGGGGAGGGGGGATCAGCCCCAGCATTTT,CASSEGGRGDQPQHF
TRBJ2-3,many,TRBV27,TRBD2,TGTGCCAGCAGTCCCCGACTAGCGGGAGCCACAGATACGCAGTATTTT,CASSPRLAGATDTQYF
TRBJ2-5,.,TRBV20-1,TRBD1,TGCAGTGCTCACCGAGGACAGGGTAGGGGAGAGACCCAGTACTTC,CSAHRGQGRGETQYF
TRBJ1-4,many,TRBV27,.,TGTGCCAGCAGCCTGAACAGGGAAGATGAAAAACTGTTTTTT,CASSLNREDEKLFF
TRBJ2-1,many,TRBV19,TRBD2,TGTGCCAGTAGTATGGGACTAGCGGGAGGAATCCATGAGCAGTTCTTC,CASSMGLAGGIHEQFF
TRBJ2-3,.,TRBV7-9,TRBD2,TGTGCCAGCAGCTTAGGGGGACTAGCGGGGGGGATATCTAGCACAGATACGCAGTATTTT,CASSLGGLAGGISSTDTQYF